This T cell receptor beta chain was identified in a study of human T cells and chemical hapten exposure. Total RNA was extracted from unfractionated whole blood. TCRdb ran MiXCR on the 5' RACE reads and lists one entry per CDR3 protein. The sample contains about 140,000 distinct CDR3 sequences, around 4% of which appear only once. There are many counts of this clonotype. V was clipped by 7 bases and J by 5 bases; unmatched bases: 12. This CDR3 has 15 amino acids. The clonotype comes from a female donor in good health. The chain combines TRBV12-3 or TRBV12-4 with TRBJ1-2, with 8 positions matching TRBD1. CDR3 nucleotides: TGTGCCAGCAACCCGACCGCAGGGGGCGCATATGGCTACACCTTC. It codes for CASNPTAGGAYGYTF.